These 2 T cell receptor beta chains were sequenced from one sample in a study of T cell responses to AZD1222 COVID-19 vaccine. Sequencing was performed with immunoSEQ multiplex PCR; in TCRdb, only in-frame clones are kept and a portion is missing. The data show around 130,000 clones, with 70% to 90% seen just once and roughly 1.7% held by the top ten. The sequencing used peripheral blood, collected on day 0 of AZD1222 vaccination. The receptors were gathered from an adult in good health.

The rearrangement joins TRBV19 to TRBJ1-1; D might be TRBD1 (5 bases). V gave up 3 bases and J gave up 11 bases, with 13 bases separating them. CDR3 length: 12 residues. Germline V gene data show CDR1 as LNHDA and CDR2 as SQIVND (reference sequence). The CDR3 nucleotides are TGTGCCAGTAGTATGCCCTACGGGGGGGCTTTCTTT. Translation: CASSMPYGGAFF.

The chain joins TRBV7-2 to TRBJ1-1; 7 nucleotides line up with TRBD1. Germline CDR1 and CDR2: SGHTA and FQGNSA. The V and J ends lost 2 bases and 4 bases, in that order; junction bases with no gene match: 10. This CDR3 has 16 amino acids. DNA for the CDR3: TGTGCCAGCAGCTTATCCGGGACAGATGTGTCCACTGAAGCTTTCTTT. As protein: CASSLSGTDVSTEAFF. The full variable domain, completed using reference TRBV7-2 and TRBJ1-1, is GAGVSQSPSNKVTEKGKDVELRCDPISGHTALYWYRQSLGQGLEFLIYFQGNSAPDKSGLPSDRFSAERTGGSVSTLTIQRTQQEDSAVYLCASSLSGTDVSTEAFFGQGTRLTVV.